Included here is one TCR beta chain sequence, with context. It lacks a known antigen. One end of the junction does not line up with germline, which may come from a read error. Measured from the cysteine to the phenylalanine, the CDR3 is 15 residues long. Kept here is only the CDR3 DNA, which spans 45 bases and is read in frame from base 1. The germline V gene gives CDR1 as MNHEY and CDR2 as SVGEGT. The collaborating institutions used their own protocols to collect whole blood in K2EDTA tubes. For TCRbeta analysis, collaborator samples were shipped as frozen whole blood, as isolated PBMCs, or as DNA extracted from either sample type. TCRbeta CDR3 regions were amplified from genomic DNA by means of the immunoSEQ Assay, a bias-controlled multiplex PCR. The original methods were these. The number of nucleated cells in each sample was estimated by amplification of reference gene primers within the assay. To quantify the absolute abundance of each unique TCRbeta CDR3 rearrangement, sequence reads were collapsed and filtered. For each sample, productive Simpson clonality was calculated by taking the square root of Simpson's diversity index across productive rearrangements. The clones in this table, taken by TCRdb from immuneACCESS, are in-frame only. Not every clone is retained; where verified, under half of the shortfall comes from an unresolved V gene, and the cause of the rest is unknown. V and J calls and clone size follow that table, whereas D and trimming were derived from the DNA. Here the sample has 65,000 or so clones; about 85% occur a single time. Clones ranked in the top ten supply about 9.5% of the sample.

This sample is part of a study of blood T cell repertoires in COVID-19 (dated by TCRdb to the early 2020s). Regarding the complete study: Samples from collaborators originated in the United States, Italy and Spain and spanned both the acute and convalescent phases of COVID-19. The samples were drawn from the first 160 participants of the ongoing ImmuneRACE study and from some 1,300 subjects provided by 6 global collaborators. The material from the prospective study consisted of cDNA or gDNA derived from T cells, B-cell-depleted T cells, or PBMCs. The repertoires were released in a freely available public database meant as a resource for research on the immune response to SARS-CoV-2. Where available, HLA class I and class II types were taken from metadata supplied by the sample provider and were not determined by assay-based typing. Subjects who had been exposed to COVID-19, were actively infected with it, or had recovered from it provided the deeply sampled blood TCRbeta repertoires that made up the dataset. Sample metadata almost always included a de-identified subject ID, COVID-19 status, age in years and sex.

Overall results and qualifications from the work: How much clinical and demographic metadata was included differed by source and by participant, and the metadata was provided uncurated.

The V gene is TRBV6-2 or TRBV6-3 and the J gene is TRBJ2-5; 9 of the junction bases match TRBD2. Sample: peripheral blood. The TCR was taken from a human donor with acute or convalescent COVID-19. The donor label of this sample is uncertain. The DNA is as follows: TGTGCCAGCAGTTACCTCGGGACTAGCCAACAGACCCAGTACTTC. This translates into CASSYLGTSQQTQYF.